One T cell receptor beta chain is described in this entry. Which antigen it targets is not known. The CDR1 and CDR2 encoded by the germline V gene (reference sequence) are SEHNR and FQNEAQ. The CDR3 spans 14 residues, from the cysteine through the phenylalanine. Only the CDR3 part of the read is kept: 42 bases, read in frame from the first base. Trimming takes 2 bases from V and 1 base from J, and the germline ends sit 8 bases apart. The data stem from a study of T cell responses to AZD1222 COVID-19 vaccine (dated by TCRdb to the early 2020s). Looking at the study overall: A total of under 250 trial participants underwent TCR sequencing, of whom 200 to 220 had received two doses of AZD1222 and about 25 had received two doses of the MenACWY control vaccine. Trial participants were enrolled by age into subgroups of 18-55, 56-69 and 70-plus years, and about 150, 27 and 61 TCR-sequenced participants, respectively, were included in these subgroups.

The CDR3 regions of human TCRbeta chains were subjected to immunosequencing. The authors processed their data as follows. TCRs in the repertoires were matched against a reference library of SARS-CoV-2-specific TCRs that had been generated with the MIRA antigen-specificity platform. Breadth was defined as the fraction of unique TCRs that were SARS-CoV-2-associated, and depth was defined as the fraction of total T cells that were SARS-CoV-2-associated. Using the MIRA data, each spike-specific TCR was mapped to the spike region that the TCR reacts to and placed in a CD4 or CD8 class. Log10-transformed breadth and depth values were compared by one-way ANOVA with Sidak's multiple comparisons tests. What TCRdb holds here is the immuneACCESS table cut down to in-frame rearrangements. Part of the clones is not present; checked against another copy, under half of the missing clones reflect an unresolved V gene, and the others are unexplained. The V and J calls and clone size are taken from that table; D and trimming were inferred from the DNA. The sample's table covers about 140,000 clones. The top ten clones comprise 2% to 2.5% of the sample.

The investigation overall reported the following: Participants were mostly white British and included more females than males, and it was suggested by the authors that clonal diversity may have been underestimated. Because no day 14 peak-response samples were available, the repertoires could be characterized only after the peak T cell response. In the small 56-69-year group, the increase in depth fell short of significance, most likely because of low power. Nearly half of unique spike-specific TCRs reportedly recognized epitopes outside regions mutated in the B.1.351 and B.1.1.7 variants. Vaccine-associated CD4 TCRs spanned the whole spike protein, with dominant responses in regions 160-218 and 743-854. Spike-specific TCR breadth and depth rose significantly after two AZD1222 doses compared with day 0 and with MenACWY recipients. Conclusions about previously exposed vaccinees were limited because only 6 or 7 AZD1222 recipients were SARS-CoV-2 seropositive at baseline.

This specimen's time point label, per the study, means: baseline before first vaccination. Vaccinee samples came from UK trials COV001 and COV002, including a single-blind randomized controlled phase 2/3 trial of AZD1222 (ChAdOx1 nCoV-19) in healthy adults. Trial participant PBMC samples were collected at day 0 and day 28 after the second dose for TCRbeta chain sequencing. This receptor was identified in an adult in good health. The chain joins TRBV7-9 to TRBJ2-5, with TRBD2 as a weak D call on 5 bases. The sequenced sample was peripheral blood. The CDR3 reads CASSLRLAQETQYF. The DNA is TGTGCCAGCAGCTTAAGGCTAGCCCAAGAGACCCAGTACTTC.